Presented here are 8 T cell receptor beta chains from one specimen sequenced in a study of cytomegalovirus exposure and HLA in healthy donors. 60 Vbeta and 13 Jbeta primers were used in PCR. The repertoire was sequenced with immunoSEQ multiplex PCR; TCRdb's copy has only in-frame clones and lacks some. The table shows around 170,000 clones, with 71% occurring only once. The specimen sequenced was PBMCs. Receptors originate from a girl between 5 and 17 years old in good health and CMV-seronegative.

The rearrangement uses TRBV7-8 and TRBJ2-1; D possibly corresponds to TRBD1 (6 bases). This CDR3 is 16 amino acids long. V lost 2 bases and J lost 4, with 15 bases in between. The germline V gene encodes CDR1 SGHVS and CDR2 FQNEAQ. The CDR3, as DNA: TGTGCCAGCAGCTTATCCGGGACAAATCCGTACAATGAGCAGTTCTTC. Encoded protein: CASSLSGTNPYNEQFF.

The chain uses TRBV29-1 and TRBJ2-7; 8 nucleotides match TRBD1. In germline, CDR1 is SQVTM, CDR2 ANQGSEA. This CDR3 is built from 13 residues. The ends lost 4 bases at V and 5 bases at J; junction bases unmatched: 7. The CDR3 DNA is TGCAGCGTTGCCCTGACAGGGGTTCACGAGCAGTACTTC. It yields the protein CSVALTGVHEQYF.

This rearrangement joins TRBV6-5 to TRBJ1-4, with D unclear. V lost 2 bases and J lost 6, with 10 bases in between. CDR3 size: 14 residues. Germline loops: CDR1 MNHEY, CDR2 SVGAGI. The CDR3 reads CASSYGLRDEKLFF. As DNA, the CDR3 is TGTGCCAGCAGTTACGGGTTGCGGGATGAAAAACTGTTTTTT.

V gene TRBV11-2 combines with J gene TRBJ1-3; 10 positions agree with TRBD1. The V and J ends lost 4 bases and 7 bases, in that order; junction bases with no gene match: 1. The germline V gene encodes CDR1 SGHAT and CDR2 FQNNGV. This CDR3 has 13 amino acids. DNA for the CDR3: TGTGCCAGCAGCTCGGACAGGGGGAACACCATATATTTT. Protein product: CASSSDRGNTIYF.

J is TRBJ2-7 and V is TRBV5-5; possible D gene TRBD1, 6 bases. In germline, CDR1 is SGHKS, CDR2 YYEKEE (reference sequence). The V and J ends lost 0 bases and 2 bases respectively, with 18 bases between them. The CDR3 consists of 17 residues. The CDR3 DNA is TGTGCCAGCAGCTTGGGCCCAGGGGACGGACCGGCCTACGAGCAGTACTTC. Its protein product is CASSLGPGDGPAYEQYF.

V is TRBV18 and J is TRBJ1-2, with TRBD1 matching 7 bases. The V and J ends lost 3 bases and 7 bases, in that order; junction bases with no gene match: 5. The CDR3 has 13 residues. The germline gives CDR1 KGHSH, CDR2 LQKENI. The CDR3: CASSPDDRAGYTF. In nucleotides, the CDR3 is TGTGCCAGCTCACCCGACGACAGGGCTGGCTACACCTTC.

V usage is TRBV10-2 and J usage is TRBJ1-1; D unclear. Germline V CDR1 and CDR2: WSHSY, SAAADI. This CDR3 is 14 amino acids long. V was cut by 2 bases and J by 1 base, with 8 bases left in between. For the CDR3, the DNA is TGCGCCAGCAGTGAGCGCCCCGGGAACACTGAAGCTTTCTTT. Protein: CASSERPGNTEAFF.

J is TRBJ1-3 and V is TRBV21-1; TRBD1 is taken as the D call from the table, unchecked against the DNA. TRBV21-1 is deemed a pseudogene. The CDR3 is 15 residues long. CDR3: CASSKRGTVGNTIYF. DNA for the CDR3: TGTGCCAGCAGCAAAAGAGGGACAGTTGGAAACACCATATATTTT.